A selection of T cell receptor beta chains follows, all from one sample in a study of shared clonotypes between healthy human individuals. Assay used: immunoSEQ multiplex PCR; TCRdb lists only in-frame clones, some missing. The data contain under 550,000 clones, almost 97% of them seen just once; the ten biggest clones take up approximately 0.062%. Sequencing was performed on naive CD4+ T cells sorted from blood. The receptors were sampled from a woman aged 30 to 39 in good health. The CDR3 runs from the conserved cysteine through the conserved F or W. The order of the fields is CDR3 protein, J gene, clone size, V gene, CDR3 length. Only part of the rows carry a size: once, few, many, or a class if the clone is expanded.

CDR3: CASSSGFHGYTF; J: TRBJ1-2; size: once; V: TRBV27; length: 12
CDR3: CASRNTDYNSPLHF; J: TRBJ1-6; size: NA; V: TRBV27; length: 14
CDR3: CASSFREEKLFF; J: TRBJ1-4; size: few; V: TRBV7-9; length: 12
CDR3: CASSGTSGSYEQYF; J: TRBJ2-7; size: NA; V: TRBV18; length: 14
CDR3: CASSVPKQGISDTQYF; J: TRBJ2-3; size: NA; V: TRBV9; length: 16
CDR3: CASSFDRVEKQFF; J: TRBJ2-1; size: once; V: TRBV6-5; length: 13
CDR3: CASSLDPAAPGTQFF; J: TRBJ2-1; size: NA; V: TRBV11-2; length: 15
CDR3: CASSPEQGGTEAFF; J: TRBJ1-1; size: NA; V: TRBV18; length: 14
CDR3: CASSSSRGPNTGELFF; J: TRBJ2-2; size: NA; V: TRBV7-7; length: 16
CDR3: CASSSTGTGSPLHF; J: TRBJ1-6; size: NA; V: TRBV28; length: 14
CDR3: CASSPISAETQYF; J: TRBJ2-5; size: NA; V: TRBV5-1; length: 13
CDR3: CASSVEVSGGFAFF; J: TRBJ1-1; size: NA; V: TRBV9; length: 14
CDR3: CASSWGPTGELFF; J: TRBJ2-2; size: NA; V: TRBV11-2; length: 13
CDR3: CASSNRDREFYGYTF; J: TRBJ1-2; size: NA; V: TRBV18; length: 15
CDR3: CASSSRLAGGRWEQFF; J: TRBJ2-1; size: NA; V: TRBV5-4; length: 16
CDR3: CASSRNQGDTQYF; J: TRBJ2-3; size: NA; V: TRBV27; length: 13
CDR3: CASSDWVAGELFF; J: TRBJ2-2; size: NA; V: TRBV6-1; length: 13
CDR3: CASSPSGGAGANVLTF; J: TRBJ2-6; size: NA; V: TRBV19; length: 16
CDR3: CASSQAGGGGGNTIYF; J: TRBJ1-3; size: NA; V: TRBV4-2; length: 16
CDR3: CASSVDLGRDTEAFF; J: TRBJ1-1; size: NA; V: TRBV9; length: 15
CDR3: CAIRSTSVNEQFF; J: TRBJ2-1; size: NA; V: TRBV10-3; length: 13
CDR3: CASSHRDRGYSNQPQHF; J: TRBJ1-5; size: NA; V: TRBV5-6; length: 17
CDR3: CASSFSRAGGPETQYF; J: TRBJ2-5; size: NA; V: TRBV7-9; length: 16
CDR3: CATEWTGATGELFF; J: TRBJ2-2; size: NA; V: TRBV6-1; length: 14
CDR3: CSASLGWEQETQYF; J: TRBJ2-5; size: NA; V: TRBV29-1; length: 14
CDR3: CASSLGTDEKLFF; J: TRBJ1-4; size: NA; V: TRBV28; length: 13
CDR3: CASSEGQGGGKLFF; J: TRBJ1-4; size: NA; V: TRBV5-1; length: 14
CDR3: CASSSDRGHQPQHF; J: TRBJ1-5; size: NA; V: TRBV6-7; length: 14
CDR3: CASTRHITYNEQFF; J: TRBJ2-1; size: NA; V: TRBV7-9; length: 14
CDR3: CASSLPPGVSYEQYF; J: TRBJ2-7; size: NA; V: TRBV5-5; length: 15
CDR3: CASSQEGRGQNYGYTF; J: TRBJ1-2; size: NA; V: TRBV4-1; length: 16
CDR3: CASMEGEGFFAEAFF; J: TRBJ1-1; size: NA; V: TRBV2; length: 15
CDR3: CASRDVDSPLHF; J: TRBJ1-6; size: NA; V: TRBV28; length: 12
CDR3: CASSPWTGESFF; J: TRBJ1-1; size: NA; V: TRBV18; length: 12
CDR3: CASSSASGSNEQFF; J: TRBJ2-1; size: NA; V: TRBV21-1; length: 14
CDR3: CASSLAGKKGQPQHF; J: TRBJ1-5; size: NA; V: TRBV28; length: 15
CDR3: CASSVTGAETQYF; J: TRBJ2-5; size: NA; V: TRBV5-1; length: 13
CDR3: CASSLVTGGFYEQYF; J: TRBJ2-7; size: NA; V: TRBV5-1; length: 15
CDR3: CASMIPGGLGGYTF; J: TRBJ1-2; size: NA; V: TRBV28; length: 14
CDR3: CAWSALDRGRTEAFF; J: TRBJ1-1; size: once; V: TRBV30; length: 15
CDR3: CSVAGTGLDEQYF; J: TRBJ2-7; size: NA; V: TRBV29-1; length: 13
CDR3: CASSLGTPGPTYEQYF; J: TRBJ2-7; size: NA; V: TRBV7-9; length: 16
CDR3: CATSRQGYEQYF; J: TRBJ2-7; size: NA; V: TRBV15; length: 12
CDR3: CASSRRGRTDTQYF; J: TRBJ2-5; size: NA; V: TRBV14; length: 14
CDR3: CASSSYRDEQFF; J: TRBJ2-1; size: NA; V: TRBV5-5; length: 12
CDR3: CASSRFRSTDTQYF; J: TRBJ2-3; size: NA; V: TRBV7-9; length: 14
CDR3: CASSPFTGTGRDNTQYF; J: TRBJ2-3; size: NA; V: TRBV18; length: 17
CDR3: CASTPTGSFSGTEAFF; J: TRBJ1-1; size: NA; V: TRBV19; length: 16
CDR3: CASSPLRGSGRVYEQYF; J: TRBJ2-7; size: NA; V: TRBV28; length: 17
CDR3: CAIKGPLSGNTIYF; J: TRBJ1-3; size: NA; V: TRBV10-3; length: 14
CDR3: CASINPTDGYTF; J: TRBJ1-2; size: once; V: TRBV28; length: 12
CDR3: CASSRRGGAVKNIQYF; J: TRBJ2-4; size: NA; V: TRBV13; length: 16